There are many counts of the clone carrying this T cell receptor (beta chain). The target antigen is unknown. The sample comes from a study of molecular identifiers for immune sequencing clone quantification. Study-wide points: Clones carrying above 20 RNA copies accounted for over 99% of effector molecules, under 1% in naive cells.

In TCRdb, the PCR reads were re-called with MiXCR into one record per CDR3 protein. Of 250,000 to 350,000 distinct CDR3 sequences detected, about a fifth appear once; the ten largest clones hold approximately 0.84%. This CDR3 is built from 16 residues. Germline-derived CDR1 and CDR2 are LNHDA and SQIVND (reference sequence). V lost 5 bases and J lost 0, with 16 bases in between. The specimen was naive CD8+ T cells from blood, with Jurkat cell RNA spiked in. Indicated subset: FACS-sorted CD8+CD4-CCR7+CD45RA+ naive T cells. The TCR comes from a human donor in good health. Some libraries in this study had Jurkat cell RNA spiked in. V is TRBV19 and J is TRBJ1-1, with a tentative D call TRBD1 (5 bases). CDR3 DNA: TGTGCCAGTAGTCCCCGGGGGGTTGCCGTGAACACTGAAGCTTTCTTT. Translated: CASSPRGVAVNTEAFF. The whole variable domain, filled in from reference TRBV19 and TRBJ1-1, reads DGGITQSPKYLFRKEGQNVTLSCEQNLNHDAMYWYRQDPGQGLRLIYYSQIVNDFQKGDIAEGYSVSREKKESFPLTVTSAQKNPTAFYLCASSPRGVAVNTEAFFGQGTRLTVV.